The clone carrying this T cell receptor beta chain has a count of ten or more. Time point described: newly diagnosed GD, antithyroid drugs for less than 3 months. The TCR library was prepared using RNA isolated from PBMCs. Building the TCR beta libraries relied on iRepertoire HTBI primers, and CDR3 regions underwent Arm-PCR. A single record per CDR3 protein comes from TCRdb applying MiXCR to the multiplex PCR reads. The sample contains over 350,000 distinct CDR3 sequences, around 16% of which appear only once. The sample is drawn from a study of regulatory T cells in long-lasting Graves disease. The CDR3 consists of 14 residues. Germline lookup yields CDR1 SGHNT and CDR2 YENEEA. V was shortened by 2 bases and J by 7 bases, with 9 bases between the two germline ends. The same data also contributed to another study, on T cells in Graves' hyperthyroidism and ophthalmopathy.

The J gene is TRBJ1-6, the V gene TRBV11-3; D is possibly TRBD1 (6 bases). The sequencing used peripheral blood mononuclear cells (PBMCs), collected at new diagnosis, from a patient treated with antithyroid drugs. The clonotype was recovered from a woman in her thirties or forties with Graves disease. CDR3 loop: CASSLFGQNSPLHF. The CDR3 region has the DNA TGTGCCAGCAGCTTATTCGGACAGAATTCACCCCTCCACTTT. The full variable domain, its missing parts supplied by reference TRBV11-3 and TRBJ1-6, is EAGVVQSPRYKIIEKKQPVAFWCNPISGHNTLYWYLQNLGQGPELLIRYENEEAVDDSQLPKDRFSAERLKGVDSTLKIQPAELGDSAVYLCASSLFGQNSPLHFGNGTRLTVT.